These 18 T cell receptor beta chains share one sample of origin, sequenced in a study of siplizumab effects on memory and regulatory T cells. Clones were read by immunoSEQ multiplex PCR, and TCRdb kept only the in-frame ones, dropping some. The data hold tens of thousands of clones, with approximately 88% observed a single time. Material: naive CD4+ T cells sorted from blood. These receptors were obtained from a human donor in good health.

The chain combines TRBV6-6 with TRBJ1-6; possibly TRBD1 for D (6 bases). The germline V gene has CDR1 MNHNY and CDR2 SVGAGI (reference sequence). There are 14 residues in the CDR3. V lost 5 bases and J lost 4, with 9 bases in between. Written as DNA, the CDR3 is TGTGCCAGCAGTCCGACAGGTTATAATTCACCCCTCCACTTT. Amino acids: CASSPTGYNSPLHF.

The chain links TRBV18 to TRBJ2-2; D not resolved. The germline gives CDR1 KGHSH, CDR2 LQKENI. The CDR3 spans 13 residues. Between the trimmed V and J ends, which lost 3 bases and 4 bases, there was a span of 6 bases. DNA for the CDR3: TGTGCCAGCTCACCGGACGCCACCGGGGAGCTGTTTTTT. Its translation: CASSPDATGELFF.

The J gene is TRBJ2-7, the V gene TRBV6-5; D is undetermined. CDR3 length: 14 residues. V was pared by 2 bases and J by 2 bases, with 10 bases between. Looked up from germline, CDR1 is MNHEY and CDR2 is SVGAGI. CDR3 DNA: TGTGCCAGCAGTTACGTTGCAGATACCTACGAGCAGTACTTC. Its translation: CASSYVADTYEQYF.

CDR3 protein: CASSLKVSDRASYEQYF. The CDR3 DNA is TGTGCCAGCTCTCTTAAGGTTTCGGACAGGGCCTCCTACGAGCAGTACTTC. The V and J genes are TRBV18 and TRBJ2-7, with 8 bases identical to TRBD1. This CDR3 spans 17 amino acids. V was clipped by 6 bases and J by 0 bases; unmatched bases: 13. Germline V gives CDR1 KGHSH, CDR2 LQKENI.

In nucleotides, the CDR3 is TGTGCCAGCGGGCGGGCCTCACAGCAAAGGGGAGGCTACACCTTC. Translating gives CASGRASQQRGGYTF. The V and J genes are TRBV7-2 and TRBJ1-2; TRBD1 might be the D (5 bases). The CDR3 sequence is 15 residues long. In germline, CDR1 is SGHTA, CDR2 FQGNSA. Trimming cost V 8 bases and J 8 bases, with 24 bases left between them. The whole variable domain, filled in from reference TRBV7-2 and TRBJ1-2, reads GAGVSQSPSNKVTEKGKDVELRCDPISGHTALYWYRQSLGQGLEFLIYFQGNSAPDKSGLPSDRFSAERTGGSVSTLTIQRTQQEDSAVYLCASGRASQQRGGYTFGSGTRLTVV.

CDR3 coding DNA: TGTGCCAGCAGCTTGATTACAGGGGGTGGCTACACCTTC. Protein product: CASSLITGGGYTF. The chain uses TRBV5-6 and TRBJ1-2; 8 bases agree with TRBD1. The CDR3 length is 13 residues. Germline trimming cut 1 base from V and 7 bases from J; bases unmatched to any gene: 3. CDR1 and CDR2 (germline): SGHDT, YYEEEE.

The CDR3: CASSLGTHEQYF. The DNA of the CDR3 is TGCGCCAGCAGCTTGGGGACCCACGAGCAGTACTTC. The chain carries TRBV5-1 and TRBJ2-7; D remains ambiguous. The CDR3 has 12 amino acids. Germline-derived CDR1 and CDR2 are SGHRS and YFSETQ. V lost 0 bases and J 5 bases, leaving 6 bases between the germline ends.

The rearrangement joins TRBV19 to TRBJ2-7; 8 bases are shared with TRBD2. V dropped 5 bases and J dropped 6; count of bases not matched to a gene: 12. CDR1 LNHDA and CDR2 SQIVND come from the germline V gene (reference sequence). This CDR3 is 15 amino acids long. CDR3 protein: CASSGRLAGESEQYF. CDR3 nucleotides: TGTGCCAGTAGTGGCCGCCTAGCGGGCGAGAGCGAGCAGTACTTC. Full variable domain (rest looked up from reference TRBV19 and TRBJ2-7): DGGITQSPKYLFRKEGQNVTLSCEQNLNHDAMYWYRQDPGQGLRLIYYSQIVNDFQKGDIAEGYSVSREKKESFPLTVTSAQKNPTAFYLCASSGRLAGESEQYFGPGTRLTVT.

V usage is TRBV6-4 and J usage is TRBJ2-1; no definite D call. Germline V gene data show CDR1 as MRHNA and CDR2 as SNTAGT. The CDR3 has 13 amino acids. The V gene lost 4 bases and the J gene lost 3 bases, with 7 bases spanning the gap. The CDR3 sequence: CASSAQIYNEQFF. The CDR3 DNA sequence: TGTGCCAGCAGTGCCCAAATCTACAATGAGCAGTTCTTC.

This chain joins TRBV9 and TRBJ2-7; D is unclear. Germline CDR1 and CDR2: SGDLS and YYNGEE. V lost 0 bases and J 2 bases, leaving 12 bases between the germline ends. CDR3 length equals 15 residues. The CDR3 bases are TGTGCCAGCAGCGTAGGGGTGGACCAGACCTACGAGCAGTACTTC. Encoded protein: CASSVGVDQTYEQYF.

The J gene is TRBJ2-1, the V gene TRBV2; D gene unclear. Per germline, CDR1 SNHLY and CDR2 FYNNEI. V lost 4 bases to trimming and J lost 10 bases, with 14 bases between them. The CDR3 consists of 13 residues. The CDR3 is CASSAYGLREQFF. The CDR3 DNA sequence: TGTGCCAGCAGTGCCTACGGCTTAAGGGAGCAGTTCTTC. Looking up the rest from reference TRBV2 and TRBJ2-1 gives the full variable domain: EPEVTQTPSHQVTQMGQEVILRCVPISNHLYFYWYRQILGQKVEFLVSFYNNEISEKSEIFDDQFSVERPDGSNFTLKIRSTKLEDSAMYFCASSAYGLREQFFGPGTRLTVL.

The chain has TRBV30 and TRBJ2-2; the D is unclear. CDR1 and CDR2 (germline): GTSNPN, SVGIG (reference sequence). CDR3 length equals 13 residues. Deletions cut 3 bases from V and 7 bases from J, with 12 bases between. In nucleotides, the CDR3 is TGTGCCTGGAGACTTAGCCCTTACGGGGAGCTGTTTTTT. It encodes CAWRLSPYGELFF.

This clone was detected only a few times. The genes are TRBV18 and TRBJ2-7, with D unresolved. Germline-derived CDR1 and CDR2 are KGHSH and LQKENI. V shed 1 base and J shed 5 bases, with 18 bases lying between them. The CDR3 covers 16 residues. The CDR3 DNA follows: TGTGCCAGCTCACCACGTGAGGTCACTTTGAGAAACGAGCAGTACTTC. It is translated as CASSPREVTLRNEQYF. The complete variable domain, with remaining parts taken from reference TRBV18 and TRBJ2-7, reads NAGVMQNPRHLVRRRGQEARLRCSPMKGHSHVYWYRQLPEEGLKFMVYLQKENIIDESGMPKERFSAEFPKEGPSILRIQQVVRGDSAAYFCASSPREVTLRNEQYFGPGTRLTVT.

The chain joins TRBV6-5 to TRBJ1-5; 9 bases agree with TRBD1. V shed 4 bases and J 1 base; nucleotides not matched to a gene: 5. The CDR3 is made up of 16 amino acids. Germline CDR1 and CDR2: MNHEY and SVGAGI. In DNA form, the CDR3 reads TGTGCCAGCAGTTCTACAGGGGGCGGGAGCAATCAGCCCCAGCATTTT. It specifies CASSSTGGGSNQPQHF.

The CDR3 DNA is TGTGCCAGTAGAACCCGACAGGGAATGAACACTGAAGCTTTCTTT. Its translation is CASRTRQGMNTEAFF. This chain uses TRBV19 with TRBJ1-1, with 7 bases that match TRBD1. The germline V gene encodes CDR1 LNHDA and CDR2 SQIVND (reference sequence). V was clipped by 6 bases and J by 0 bases; unmatched bases: 7. The CDR3 loop spans 15 amino acids. Using reference TRBV19 and TRBJ1-1 for the parts outside the CDR3, the full variable domain is DGGITQSPKYLFRKEGQNVTLSCEQNLNHDAMYWYRQDPGQGLRLIYYSQIVNDFQKGDIAEGYSVSREKKESFPLTVTSAQKNPTAFYLCASRTRQGMNTEAFFGQGTRLTVV.

CDR3 in amino acids: CASRQGQASTAQYF. The DNA for the CDR3 is TGTGCCAGCAGGCAAGGACAGGCCTCTACTGCGCAGTATTTT. V and J are TRBV7-9 and TRBJ2-3; 7 positions match TRBD1. The J segment lost 10 bases and the V segment lost 6 bases, leaving 13 bases of the junction unmatched. The CDR3 sequence is 14 residues long. CDR1 is SEHNR, CDR2 FQNEAQ, per germline (reference sequence). The full variable domain, completed using reference TRBV7-9 and TRBJ2-3, is DTGVSQNPRHKITKRGQNVTFRCDPISEHNRLYWYRQTLGQGPEFLTYFQNEAQLEKSRLLSDRFSAERPKGSFSTLEIQRTEQGDSAMYLCASRQGQASTAQYFGPGTRLTVL.

The rearrangement joins TRBV10-3 to TRBJ2-5; TRBD2 might be the D (6 bases). The CDR3 contains 13 residues. Germline assignment: CDR1 ENHRY and CDR2 SYGVKD. V dropped 5 bases and J dropped 2 bases, with 9 bases sitting between them. In DNA, the CDR3 is TGTGCCATCAGTCCTAGCGAACAAGAGACCCAGTACTTC. This translates into CAISPSEQETQYF.

The chain employs TRBV7-9 and TRBJ2-5, with 9 bases fitting TRBD1. The CDR3 contains 18 residues. Per the germline V gene, CDR1 is SEHNR and CDR2 is FQNEAQ (reference sequence). The V gene end was trimmed by 2 bases and the J gene end by 2 bases; junction bases not matched to a gene: 12. CDR3 residues: CASSLFPDRGGGQETQYF. The CDR3 DNA sequence: TGTGCCAGCAGCTTATTCCCGGACAGGGGCGGGGGTCAAGAGACCCAGTACTTC. The full variable domain, with the rest looked up from reference TRBV7-9 and TRBJ2-5, is DTGVSQNPRHKITKRGQNVTFRCDPISEHNRLYWYRQTLGQGPEFLTYFQNEAQLEKSRLLSDRFSAERPKGSFSTLEIQRTEQGDSAMYLCASSLFPDRGGGQETQYFGPGTRLLVL.